This TCR beta chain originates from a study of blood T cell repertoires in COVID-19. Study-level background: Sites in the United States, Italy and Spain provided acute and convalescent COVID-19 samples. PBMCs, B-cell-depleted T cells, or T cells were the source of the cDNA or gDNA that made up the material.

Original handling: Nucleated cell number was recorded as an estimate derived from reference gene primer amplification. Here immunoSEQ multiplex PCR was the method, and the copy in TCRdb shows in-frame clones only, minus some. V and J calls and clone size follow that table, whereas D and trimming were derived from the DNA. The sample has fewer than 350,000 clones, about 91% seen once. It was during active infection that Seattle patients were enrolled and then longitudinally followed. Germline CDR1 reads SGHVS; CDR2 reads FQNEAQ. CDR3 length equals 15 residues. V was cut by 1 base and J by 2 bases, with 9 bases left in between.

The origin of this receptor is a woman aged 25-40 years with COVID-19, enrolled during active disease. Sequencing was performed on peripheral blood. V is TRBV7-8 and J is TRBJ1-5; possibly TRBD1 for D (6 bases). CDR3 nucleotides: TGTGCCAGCAGCTTAGGACACAGGGGCAATCAGCCCCAGCATTTT. Its protein product is CASSLGHRGNQPQHF.